This passage covers 24 T cell receptor beta chains from one sample sequenced in a study of cytomegalovirus exposure and HLA in healthy donors. PCR primers comprised 60 Vbeta and 13 Jbeta primers. The data were produced by immunoSEQ multiplex PCR, yet TCRdb's version contains in-frame clones alone and is incomplete. The table lists 90,000 to 150,000 clones, 63% of them singletons. The sequenced sample consisted of PBMCs. The receptors derive from a man aged 35 to 55 in good health and CMV-seropositive.

This chain uses TRBV6-5 with TRBJ1-2; D unresolved. This CDR3 has 12 residues. Looked up from germline, CDR1 is MNHEY and CDR2 is SVGAGI. The V and J ends lost 6 bases and 8 bases respectively, with 13 bases between them. The CDR3 DNA is TGTGCCAGCAGCCTAAACGGGAGAGGCTACACCTTC. Its translation: CASSLNGRGYTF.

The V gene is TRBV5-6, the J gene TRBJ1-5; D unresolved. The CDR3 spans 15 residues. V was shortened by 1 base and J by 6 bases, with 14 bases between the two germline ends. CDR1 is SGHDT and CDR2 is YYEEEE in the germline V gene. CDR3 region: CASSLSLEPGQPQHF. Here the CDR3 DNA reads TGTGCCAGCAGCTTGTCGTTGGAGCCGGGTCAGCCCCAGCATTTT.

This clone was recorded a few times. CDR3 coding DNA: TGTGCCAGCATCTTGGAGGGCAGCTACGAGCAGTACTTC. Its translation is CASILEGSYEQYF. The rearrangement joins TRBV28 to TRBJ2-7; possibly TRBD2 for D (6 bases). CDR1 MDHEN and CDR2 SYDVKM come from the germline V gene. The CDR3 contains 13 residues. Trimming took 7 bases from V and 3 from J, leaving 13 bases between them.

The genes are TRBV13 and TRBJ2-3, with 10 bases matching TRBD2. Germline CDR1 reads PRHDT; CDR2 reads FYEKMQ (reference sequence). This CDR3 has 14 amino acids. With 7 bases clipped from V and 3 bases from J, the junction kept 4 bases outside the gene matches. Here the CDR3 reads CASTAGGPTDTQYF. The DNA of the CDR3 is TGTGCCAGCACAGCGGGAGGGCCGACAGATACGCAGTATTTT.

The chain recombines TRBV13 with TRBJ1-3, with D possibly matching TRBD1 (6 bases). The CDR3 is 15 amino acids. Germline V CDR1 and CDR2: PRHDT, FYEKMQ (reference sequence). The germline V and J ends were trimmed by 1 base and 4 bases, with 11 bases remaining between them. CDR3 coding DNA: TGTGCCAGCAGCTTAGTATCAGGGGCGGGAAACACCATATATTTT. It translates to CASSLVSGAGNTIYF.

This chain uses TRBV7-9 with TRBJ1-1; tentatively, D is TRBD1 (6 bases). The V gene's germline CDR1 is SEHNR and CDR2 FQNEAQ (reference sequence). Trimming shortened V by 1 base and J by 5 bases, and 14 bases separated the two germline ends. This CDR3 is 15 amino acids long. The CDR3 loop reads CASSLGARGSTEAFF. Written as DNA, the CDR3 is TGTGCCAGCAGCTTAGGGGCCAGGGGATCTACTGAAGCTTTCTTT. Complete variable domain (other parts from reference TRBV7-9 and TRBJ1-1): DTGVSQNPRHKITKRGQNVTFRCDPISEHNRLYWYRQTLGQGPEFLTYFQNEAQLEKSRLLSDRFSAERPKGSFSTLEIQRTEQGDSAMYLCASSLGARGSTEAFFGQGTRLTVV.

Concerning this clone: The germline gene is not matched at one end of the junction; a read error may be the cause. The chain joins TRBV7-7 to TRBJ2-5; TRBD1 matches 8 bases. Germline-derived CDR1 and CDR2 are SSHAT and FNYEAQ (reference sequence). The CDR3 contains 15 residues. CDR3 bases: TGTGCTAGCAGCCGTCGAGGACAGGGTCAAGAGACCCAGTACTTC. It encodes CASSRRGQGQETQYF.

V is TRBV10-3 and J is TRBJ2-7, with 10 bases that match TRBD1. CDR1 is ENHRY, CDR2 SYGVKD, per germline. V lost 6 bases and J lost 5; bases outside the gene matches: 4. The CDR3 sequence is 13 residues long. Written as DNA, the CDR3 is TGTGCCATCAGGGGACAGGGGTTCAACGAGCAGTACTTC. Its protein product is CAIRGQGFNEQYF.

V usage is TRBV7-9 and J usage is TRBJ1-4; 7 positions agree with TRBD1. The junction had 4 bases not matched to a gene; V was cut back by 1 base and J by 5 bases. The CDR3 is made up of 15 amino acids. Germline V gives CDR1 SEHNR, CDR2 FQNEAQ (reference sequence). The CDR3 spells CASSLGRDRNEKLFF. The CDR3 region has the DNA TGTGCCAGCAGCTTAGGGAGGGACAGAAATGAAAAACTGTTTTTT.

The chain employs TRBV7-3 and TRBJ2-2; D perhaps matches TRBD2 (5 bases). V lost 8 bases, J lost 3 bases, and 7 bases lay in between. The CDR3 has 12 amino acids. In germline, CDR1 is SGHTA, CDR2 FQGTGA. In DNA, the CDR3 is TGTGCCAGCGAGGGTTACACCGGGGAGCTGTTTTTT. Translation: CASEGYTGELFF.

This chain connects TRBV5-1 to TRBJ1-2; the match to TRBD1 covers 7 bases. Germline V gene data show CDR1 as SGHRS and CDR2 as YFSETQ. Trimming at V came to 3 bases and at J to 7 bases, leaving 15 bases not matched to a gene. The CDR3 has 16 amino acids. CDR3 sequence reads: CASSSRDRVRSIGYTF. The CDR3 bases are TGCGCCAGCAGCTCCCGGGACAGAGTACGGTCGATTGGCTACACCTTC.

The gene calls are TRBV6-1 and TRBJ1-2, with a tentative D call TRBD1 (6 bases). Germline CDR1 and CDR2: MNHNS and SASEGT. V lost 6 bases to trimming and J lost 8 bases, with 19 bases between them. The CDR3 contains 14 residues. CDR3 sequence: CASSLTIQGPGYTF. CDR3 bases: TGTGCCAGCAGCTTAACCATACAGGGTCCGGGCTACACCTTC.

CDR3: CASSPGGGNEQFF. The DNA of the CDR3 is TGTGCCAGCAGCCCAGGCGGGGGCAATGAGCAGTTCTTC. The J gene is TRBJ2-1, the V gene TRBV7-3, with 7 bases that match TRBD2. The germline V gene has CDR1 SGHTA and CDR2 FQGTGA. The length of the CDR3 is 13 residues. The V segment lost 5 bases and the J segment 6 bases; nucleotides outside the gene matches: 4.

V is TRBV30 and J is TRBJ2-2; 7 bases line up with TRBD1. CDR1 is GTSNPN, CDR2 SVGIG, per germline (reference sequence). Germline trimming cut 2 bases from V and 1 base from J; bases unmatched to any gene: 7. This CDR3 has 16 residues. The CDR3 sequence: CAWSPWTGQNTGELFF. For the CDR3, the DNA is TGTGCCTGGAGTCCTTGGACAGGACAGAACACCGGGGAGCTGTTTTTT.

The rearrangement joins TRBV4-2 to TRBJ2-3, with TRBD2 identical over 14 bases. Germline V gene sequence: CDR1 LGHNA, CDR2 YNFKEQ. The CDR3 is 19 residues long. Trimming cost V 7 bases and J 0 bases; bases outside gene matches: 12. The CDR3 region is CASMTSGRALPISTDTQYF. In DNA, the CDR3 is TGTGCCAGCATGACTAGCGGGAGGGCCTTGCCCATTAGCACAGATACGCAGTATTTT.

The genes are TRBV29-1 and TRBJ2-5; 12 bases are a match to TRBD2. J was trimmed by 1 base and V by 8 bases; bases with no gene match: 5. The CDR3 spans 14 residues. From germline, CDR1 is SQVTM and CDR2 ANQGSEA. CDR3 region: CSLWTSGVQETQYF. DNA for the CDR3: TGCAGCCTGTGGACTAGCGGGGTCCAAGAGACCCAGTACTTC.

The chain couples TRBV4-1 to TRBJ2-7; 9 bases map to TRBD1. Trimming took 5 bases from V and 3 from J; bases not matched to a gene: 8. The CDR3 has 15 amino acids. Germline values: CDR1 MGHRA, CDR2 YSYEKL. The CDR3 here is CASSTHRGPSYEQYF. The CDR3 DNA is TGCGCCAGCAGCACCCACAGGGGGCCTAGCTACGAGCAGTACTTC.

The chain couples TRBV6-5 to TRBJ2-3; 10 bases map to TRBD1. The CDR3 sequence is 15 residues long. Germline CDR1 is MNHEY and CDR2 is SVGAGI. Germline trimming cut 5 bases from V and 6 bases from J; bases unmatched to any gene: 8. CDR3 protein: CASSKDRGLSDTQYF. The CDR3 region has the DNA TGTGCCAGCAGTAAAGACAGGGGGCTATCCGATACGCAGTATTTT.

This clone was found a few times. The chain uses TRBV28 and TRBJ2-5; the match to TRBD2 covers 13 bases. The J call may not be correct, given that the DNA end is closer to TRBJ2-7. Germline V lookup: CDR1 MDHEN, CDR2 SYDVKM. The CDR3 spans 16 residues. In nucleotides, the CDR3 is TGTGCCAGCAGACAACCGGGGACTAGCGGGGCCTACGAGCAGTACTTC. It encodes CASRQPGTSGAYEQYF.

This chain connects TRBV19 to TRBJ2-5; 8 nucleotides agree with TRBD1. From germline, CDR1 is LNHDA and CDR2 SQIVND (reference sequence). The V gene end was trimmed by 5 bases and the J gene end by 4 bases; junction bases not matched to a gene: 12. This CDR3 has 16 amino acids. CDR3 amino acids: CASSFNSGGWGETQYF. The CDR3 nucleotides read TGTGCCAGTAGTTTCAACTCAGGGGGCTGGGGAGAGACCCAGTACTTC. The variable domain in full, completed from reference TRBV19 and TRBJ2-5, reads DGGITQSPKYLFRKEGQNVTLSCEQNLNHDAMYWYRQDPGQGLRLIYYSQIVNDFQKGDIAEGYSVSREKKESFPLTVTSAQKNPTAFYLCASSFNSGGWGETQYFGPGTRLLVL.

In its sample, this clone was seen once. The rearrangement joins TRBV5-1 to TRBJ1-5, with TRBD1 as a possible D gene (6 bases). Between the trimmed V and J ends, which lost 5 bases and 0 bases, there was a span of 12 bases. Germline V CDR1 and CDR2: SGHRS, YFSETQ. The CDR3 extends over 15 amino acids. CDR3 coding DNA: TGCGCCAGCAGAAGGGACACCTATAGCAATCAGCCCCAGCATTTT. Amino acids: CASRRDTYSNQPQHF.

In its sample, this clone was seen a few times. V is TRBV30 and J is TRBJ2-7, with TRBD2 matching 9 bases. V shed 2 bases, J shed 5 bases, and the junction held 7 bases outside the gene matches. The CDR3 extends over 14 amino acids. Looked up from germline, CDR1 is GTSNPN and CDR2 is SVGIG (reference sequence). DNA for the CDR3: TGTGCCTGGAGTTGGGCTAGCGGGACCCACGAGCAGTACTTC. It codes for CAWSWASGTHEQYF.

V and J are TRBV6-5 and TRBJ2-1; 7 bases line up with TRBD2. From germline, CDR1 is MNHEY and CDR2 SVGAGI. CDR3 length equals 15 residues. J gave up 4 bases and V 8 bases, and 11 bases lay outside the gene matches. This CDR3 is CASRAWNSGYNEQFF. In DNA, the CDR3 is TGTGCCAGCCGAGCGTGGAATAGCGGGTACAATGAGCAGTTCTTC.

CDR3 DNA: TGTGCCAGCAGCTCAGGAGACAGGGCGTATAGCAATCAGCCCCAGCATTTT. Translating it yields CASSSGDRAYSNQPQHF. The chain has TRBV7-8 and TRBJ1-5; 7 bases match TRBD1. Germline V lookup: CDR1 SGHVS, CDR2 FQNEAQ. CDR3 size: 17 residues. Losses at the gene ends were 4 bases for V and 0 bases for J; bases not matched to a gene: 9.